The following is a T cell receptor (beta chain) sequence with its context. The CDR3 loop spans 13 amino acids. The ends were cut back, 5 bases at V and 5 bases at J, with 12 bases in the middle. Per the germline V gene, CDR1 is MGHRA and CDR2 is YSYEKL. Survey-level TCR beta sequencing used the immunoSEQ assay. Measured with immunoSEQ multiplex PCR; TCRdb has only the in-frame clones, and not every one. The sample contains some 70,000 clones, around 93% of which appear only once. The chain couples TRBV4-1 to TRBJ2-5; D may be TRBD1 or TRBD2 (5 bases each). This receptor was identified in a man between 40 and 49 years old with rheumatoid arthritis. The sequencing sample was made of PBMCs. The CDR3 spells CASSKRGAETQYF. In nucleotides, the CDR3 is TGCGCCAGCAGCAAGCGAGGGGCCGAGACCCAGTACTTC.